This entry is about one T cell receptor beta chain. What this receptor recognizes is not known. Per-nucleotide qualities are absent, and no much larger clonotype sits a single base away. The sample comes from a study of blood T cell repertoires in COVID-19 (TCRdb year 2020). General notes on the study: Collaborator samples came from the United States, Italy and Spain and covered acute and convalescent phases of COVID-19. The samples were drawn from two sources: the first 160 participants of the ongoing ImmuneRACE study, and 950 to 1,500 subjects contributed by 6 global collaborators. Deeply sampled blood TCRbeta repertoires from subjects exposed to, actively infected with, or recovered from COVID-19 were included in the dataset. The repertoires were made available in a free public database intended to serve as a resource for research on the immune response to SARS-CoV-2. Sample metadata almost always included a de-identified subject ID, COVID-19 status, age in years and sex. Where available, HLA class I and class II types were taken from metadata supplied by the sample provider and were not determined by assay-based typing. The prospective study material was composed of cDNA or gDNA derived from T cells, B-cell-depleted T cells, or PBMCs. Overall study outcomes, separate from this receptor: The amount of clinical and demographic metadata varied by source and participant and was provided uncurated.

V is reduced by 0 bases and J by 1 base, leaving a spacing of 12 bases between them. Looking up the germline V gene yields CDR1 MGHRA and CDR2 YSYEKL. The CDR3, from cysteine to phenylalanine, totals 16 residues. CDR3 DNA is the only sequence kept; it has 48 bases, read in frame from the first base. TCRbeta CDR3 regions were amplified from genomic DNA using the immunoSEQ Assay, a bias-controlled multiplex PCR. Regarding the original processing steps: The number of nucleated cells in each sample was estimated from the amplification of reference gene primers within the assay. To quantify the absolute abundance of each unique TCRbeta CDR3 rearrangement, sequence reads were collapsed and filtered. For each sample, productive Simpson clonality was calculated as the square root of Simpson's diversity index across productive rearrangements. This is the immuneACCESS table as TCRdb keeps it, with only in-frame sequences that have V and J called. A part of the clones is gone; compared with another copy, unresolved V genes explain less than half, and the rest is unexplained. That table gives V, J and clone size, and the DNA gave D and trimming. A total of just under 350,000 clones appear in this sample, about 90% of them only once. Roughly 3.4% of the sample rests with the top ten.

Samples from volunteer blood donors who had recovered from COVID-19 were contributed by a second Seattle source. Each collaborating institution followed its own protocols to collect whole blood in K2EDTA tubes. Collaborator samples were shipped for TCRbeta analysis as frozen whole blood, isolated PBMCs, or DNA extracted from either sample type. The sequence derives from a woman under 30 who had recovered from COVID-19. Sequences were obtained from peripheral blood. The rearrangement joined TRBV4-1 to TRBJ2-5; D gene: possibly TRBD1, on 5 matching bases. Read as DNA, the sequence is TGCGCCAGCAGCCAAGATCCGTACAGGTCCCAAGAGACCCAGTACTTC. This encodes CASSQDPYRSQETQYF.